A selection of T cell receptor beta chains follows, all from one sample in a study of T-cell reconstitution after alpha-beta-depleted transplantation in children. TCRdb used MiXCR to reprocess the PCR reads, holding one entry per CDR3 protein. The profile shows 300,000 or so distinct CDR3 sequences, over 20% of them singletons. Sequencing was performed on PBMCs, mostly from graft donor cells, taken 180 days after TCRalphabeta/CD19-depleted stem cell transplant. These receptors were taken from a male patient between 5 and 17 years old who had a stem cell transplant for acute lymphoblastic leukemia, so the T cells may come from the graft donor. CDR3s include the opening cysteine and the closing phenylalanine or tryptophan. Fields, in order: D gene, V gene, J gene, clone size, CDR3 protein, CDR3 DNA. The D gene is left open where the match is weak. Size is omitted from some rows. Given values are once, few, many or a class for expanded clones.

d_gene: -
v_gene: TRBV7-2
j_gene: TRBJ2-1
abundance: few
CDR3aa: CASSPTSRRVWNEQFF
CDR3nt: TGTGCCAGCAGCCCCACCTCCCGCAGGGTGTGGAATGAGCAGTTCTTC

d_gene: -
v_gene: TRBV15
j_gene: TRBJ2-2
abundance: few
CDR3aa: CATSRDMGTGELFF
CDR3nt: TGTGCCACCAGCAGAGATATGGGGACCGGGGAGCTGTTTTTT

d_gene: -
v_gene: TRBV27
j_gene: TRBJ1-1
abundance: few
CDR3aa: CATDPTEAFF
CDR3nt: TGTGCCACCGACCCCACTGAAGCTTTCTTT

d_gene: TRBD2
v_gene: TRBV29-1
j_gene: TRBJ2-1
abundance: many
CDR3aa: CSAAGTSGSREFF
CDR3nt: TGCAGCGCTGCCGGGACTAGCGGAAGCCGGGAGTTCTTC

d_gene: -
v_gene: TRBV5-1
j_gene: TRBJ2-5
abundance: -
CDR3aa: CASSLEGGGQETQYF
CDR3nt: TGCGCCAGCAGCTTGGAGGGAGGTGGGCAAGAGACCCAGTACTTC

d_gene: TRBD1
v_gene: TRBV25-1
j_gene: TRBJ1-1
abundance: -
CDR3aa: CASARTGGGWNTEAFF
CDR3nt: TGTGCCAGCGCAAGGACAGGGGGCGGATGGAACACTGAAGCTTTCTTT

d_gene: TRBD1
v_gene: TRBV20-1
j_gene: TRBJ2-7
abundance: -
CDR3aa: CSVPGQLYEQYF
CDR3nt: TGCAGTGTCCCGGGACAGCTCTACGAGCAGTACTTC

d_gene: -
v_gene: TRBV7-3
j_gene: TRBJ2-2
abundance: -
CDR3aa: CASSDDQGSTGELFF
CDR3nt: TGTGCCAGCAGCGACGACCAGGGGTCCACCGGGGAGCTGTTTTTT

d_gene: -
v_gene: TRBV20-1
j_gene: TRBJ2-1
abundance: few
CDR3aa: CSARIRYNEQFF
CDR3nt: TGCAGTGCTAGAATCCGGTACAATGAGCAGTTCTTC

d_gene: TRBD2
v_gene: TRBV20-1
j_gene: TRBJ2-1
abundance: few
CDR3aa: CSAFRTSGRLSDEQFF
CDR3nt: TGCAGTGCCTTTCGGACTAGCGGGAGGCTCAGCGATGAGCAGTTCTTC

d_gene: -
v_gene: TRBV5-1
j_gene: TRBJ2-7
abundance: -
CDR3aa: CASRLVDREVYEQYF
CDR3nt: TGCGCGAGCAGGCTTGTGGATAGGGAAGTTTACGAGCAGTACTTC

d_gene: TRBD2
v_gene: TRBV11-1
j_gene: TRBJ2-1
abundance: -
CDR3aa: CASSLDIPGASGENEQFF
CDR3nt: TGTGCCAGCAGCTTAGACATCCCCGGGGCTAGCGGGGAAAATGAGCAGTTCTTC

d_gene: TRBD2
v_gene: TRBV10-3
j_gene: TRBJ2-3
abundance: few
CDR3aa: CAISIWSGAHSTDTQYF
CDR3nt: TGTGCCATCAGCATCTGGAGCGGGGCCCATAGTACAGATACGCAGTATTTT

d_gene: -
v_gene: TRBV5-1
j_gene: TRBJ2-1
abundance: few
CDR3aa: CASSPRLGPSQWNEQFF
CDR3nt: TGCGCCAGCAGCCCCCGATTGGGACCCTCGCAATGGAATGAGCAGTTCTTC

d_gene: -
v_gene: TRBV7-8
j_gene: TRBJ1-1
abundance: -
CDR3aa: CASSLEVGTEAFF
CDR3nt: TGTGCCAGCAGCTTAGAGGTTGGAACTGAAGCTTTCTTT

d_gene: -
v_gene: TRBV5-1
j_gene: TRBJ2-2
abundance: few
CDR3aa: CASSPDRKWGTGELFF
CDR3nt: TGCGCCAGCAGCCCAGACAGGAAGTGGGGCACCGGGGAGCTGTTTTTT

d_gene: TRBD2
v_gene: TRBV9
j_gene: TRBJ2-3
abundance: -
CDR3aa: CASSDSGRGTDTQYF
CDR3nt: TGTGCCAGCAGCGACAGCGGGAGAGGCACAGATACGCAGTATTTT

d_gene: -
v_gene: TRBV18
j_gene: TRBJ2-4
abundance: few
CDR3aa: CASSPQRGIAELAKNIQYF
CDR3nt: TGTGCCAGCTCACCACAGCGCGGGATAGCGGAACTAGCCAAAAACATTCAGTACTTC

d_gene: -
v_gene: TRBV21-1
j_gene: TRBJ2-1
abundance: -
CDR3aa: CASSNSSWGVYNEQFF
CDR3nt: TGTGCCAGCAGCAACTCCTCGTGGGGAGTATACAATGAGCAGTTCTTC

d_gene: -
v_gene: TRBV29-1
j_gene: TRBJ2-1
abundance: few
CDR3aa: CSVSPTGVGGEQFF
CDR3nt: TGCAGCGTTTCCCCAACAGGAGTAGGTGGTGAGCAGTTCTTC

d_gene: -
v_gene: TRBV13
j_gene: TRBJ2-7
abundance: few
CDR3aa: CASSSLIAVGGTYEQYF
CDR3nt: TGTGCCAGCAGCTCGCTCATTGCTGTGGGCGGGACCTACGAGCAGTACTTC

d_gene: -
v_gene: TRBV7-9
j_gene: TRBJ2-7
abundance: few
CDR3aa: CASSLGFGNNGYEQYF
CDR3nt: TGTGCCAGCAGCTTAGGCTTTGGCAATAACGGATACGAGCAGTACTTC

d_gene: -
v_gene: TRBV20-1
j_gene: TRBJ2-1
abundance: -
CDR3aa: CSARLGLQVF
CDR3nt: TGCAGTGCTAGGCTTGGATTACAAGTCTTC

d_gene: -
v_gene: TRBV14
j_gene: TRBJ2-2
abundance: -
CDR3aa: CASSQTGTVNTGELFF
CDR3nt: TGTGCCAGCAGCCAGACAGGGACTGTGAACACCGGGGAGCTGTTTTTT

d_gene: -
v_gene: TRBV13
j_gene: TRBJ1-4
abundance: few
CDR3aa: CASSPTGSTNEKLFF
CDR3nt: TGTGCCAGCAGTCCTACAGGGTCAACTAATGAAAAACTGTTTTTT

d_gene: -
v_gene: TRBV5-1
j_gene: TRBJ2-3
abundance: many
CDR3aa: CASTSPDVTDTQYF
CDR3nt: TGCGCCAGCACGTCCCCGGACGTCACAGATACGCAGTATTTT

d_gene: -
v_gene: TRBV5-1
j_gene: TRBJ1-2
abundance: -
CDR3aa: CASSLMRAGGYTF
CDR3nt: TGCGCCAGCAGCTTGATGAGGGCAGGTGGCTACACCTTC

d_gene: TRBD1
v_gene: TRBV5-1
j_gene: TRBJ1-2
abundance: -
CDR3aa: CASSWGTASYGYTF
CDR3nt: TGCGCCAGCAGTTGGGGGACAGCCTCTTATGGCTACACCTTC

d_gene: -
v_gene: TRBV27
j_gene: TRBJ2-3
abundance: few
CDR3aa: CASSLRGFTDTQYF
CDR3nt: TGTGCCAGCAGTTTACGAGGCTTTACAGATACGCAGTATTTT

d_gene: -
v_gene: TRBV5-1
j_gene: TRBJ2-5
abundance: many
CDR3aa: CASSPGPDRQETQYF
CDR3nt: TGCGCCAGCAGCCCGGGGCCGGACAGACAAGAGACCCAGTACTTC

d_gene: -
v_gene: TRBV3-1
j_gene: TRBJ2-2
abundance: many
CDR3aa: CASSRLGDTGELFF
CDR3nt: TGTGCCAGCAGCCGACTTGGGGACACCGGGGAGCTGTTTTTT

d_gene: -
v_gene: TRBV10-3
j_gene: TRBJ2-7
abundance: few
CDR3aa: CAISGGRRDIYYEQYF
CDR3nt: TGTGCCATCAGTGGAGGGCGTAGGGACATCTACTACGAGCAGTACTTC

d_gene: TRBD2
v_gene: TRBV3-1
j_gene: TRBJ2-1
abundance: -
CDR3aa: CASSQGLTSGRWDEQFF
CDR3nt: TGTGCCAGCAGCCAAGGCCTGACTAGCGGGAGATGGGATGAGCAGTTCTTC

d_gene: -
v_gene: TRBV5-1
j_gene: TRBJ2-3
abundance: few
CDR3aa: CASSPGTAFSTDTQYF
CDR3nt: TGCGCCAGCAGCCCAGGGACGGCTTTTAGCACAGATACGCAGTATTTT

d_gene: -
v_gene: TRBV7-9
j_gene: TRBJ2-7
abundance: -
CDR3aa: CASSLVQVLGEQYF
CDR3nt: TGTGCCAGCAGCTTAGTCCAGGTCTTGGGGGAGCAGTACTTC

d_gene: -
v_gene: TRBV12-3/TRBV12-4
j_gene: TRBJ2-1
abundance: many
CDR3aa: CASSPGYEQFF
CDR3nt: TGTGCCAGCAGCCCGGGGTATGAGCAGTTCTTC

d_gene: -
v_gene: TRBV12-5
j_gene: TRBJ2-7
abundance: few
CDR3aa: CASGFDGAYEQYF
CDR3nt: TGTGCTAGTGGCTTTGACGGGGCCTACGAGCAGTACTTC

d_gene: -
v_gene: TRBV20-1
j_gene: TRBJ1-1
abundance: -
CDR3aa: CSATTRRHTEAFF
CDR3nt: TGCAGTGCTACGACGAGACGGCACACTGAAGCTTTCTTT

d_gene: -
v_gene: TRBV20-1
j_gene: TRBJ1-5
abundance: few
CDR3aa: CSASWGGYVPQHF
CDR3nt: TGCAGTGCTAGTTGGGGGGGTTACGTGCCCCAGCATTTT

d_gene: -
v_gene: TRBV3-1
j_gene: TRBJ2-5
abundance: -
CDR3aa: CASSQANWAEETQYF
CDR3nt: TGTGCCAGCAGCCAAGCAAATTGGGCTGAAGAGACCCAGTACTTC

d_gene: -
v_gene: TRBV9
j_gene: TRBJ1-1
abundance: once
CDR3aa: CPSSVGVGTMNTEAFF
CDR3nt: TGTCCCAGCAGCGTAGGTGTAGGTACTATGAACACTGAAGCTTTCTTT